A single sample gave rise to the 20 T cell receptor beta chains below, sequenced in a study of CD8 T cells in ankylosing spondylitis. Findings and limits, study-wide: Blood from ankylosing spondylitis patients appeared to carry a characteristic eight-variant TCR beta motif.

These receptors are not linked to any known antigen. MiXCR, applied by TCRdb to the 5' RACE reads, yields one record per CDR3 protein. The repertoire holds about 750,000 distinct CDR3 sequences, with under 20% as singletons. The sample comprised blood, either unsorted or a sorted T cell fraction (not recorded which). Receptors were obtained from a male donor with ankylosing spondylitis.

In this sample, this clonotype turned up a few times. The rearrangement uses TRBV20-1 and TRBJ2-1; weak D call: TRBD2 (5 bases). The CDR3 spans 16 residues. Trimming shortened V by 0 bases and J by 0 bases, and 12 bases separated the two germline ends. Germline V gene lookup returns CDR1 DFQATT and CDR2 SNEGSKA (reference sequence). The chain's CDR3 is CSARDDLGSSYNEQFF. DNA of the CDR3: TGCAGTGCTAGAGATGACCTAGGGAGCTCCTACAATGAGCAGTTCTTC.

The rearrangement joins TRBV21-1 to TRBJ1-5; the DNA was not compared with TRBD1, the D call given in the table. TRBV21-1 is a pseudogene locus. The CDR3 is 21 amino acids. The CDR3 spells CASSRDMGELPLWDSNQPQHF. CDR3 in DNA: TGTGCCAGCAGCAGAGATATGGGAGAATTACCCCTTTGGGATAGCAATCAGCCCCAGCATTTT.

This clonotype was counted only a few times. This sequence joins TRBV15 and TRBJ2-7; the D is unclear. Germline V gene data show CDR1 as LNHNV and CDR2 as YYDKDF (reference sequence). The germline V and J ends were trimmed by 5 bases and 7 bases, with 24 bases remaining between them. The CDR3 is 16 amino acids. CDR3: CATSAPSRRWALEQYF. In DNA, the CDR3 is TGTGCCACCAGCGCCCCGTCACGGAGATGGGCCTTAGAGCAGTACTTC.

This clonotype was counted at least ten times. The genes are TRBV5-1 and TRBJ2-2, with a tentative D call TRBD1 (5 bases). The CDR3 contains 15 residues. Germline CDR1 SGHRS, CDR2 YFSETQ. The V end was cut by 0 bases, the J end by 3 bases, with 9 bases between. CDR3: CASSLDTGDTGELFF. CDR3 nucleotide sequence: TGCGCCAGCAGCTTGGATACAGGTGACACCGGGGAGCTGTTTTTT.

This clonotype occurred a few times. The chain couples TRBV6-5 to TRBJ2-5; a possible D gene is TRBD2 (6 bases). The CDR3 is 15 amino acids. Germline CDR1 reads MNHEY; CDR2 reads SVGAGI. V gave up 0 bases and J gave up 5 bases, with 13 bases separating them. The CDR3 spells CASSYSGTRGETQYF. Written as DNA, the CDR3 is TGTGCCAGCAGTTACTCCGGGACTCGTGGGGAGACCCAGTACTTC.

This clonotype has at least ten counts. The rearrangement uses TRBV4-3 and TRBJ2-1, with D perhaps TRBD2 (6 bases). The ends were cut back, 1 base at V and 6 bases at J, with 16 bases in the middle. The V gene's germline CDR1 is LGHNA and CDR2 YSLEER. CDR3 length equals 16 residues. As DNA, the CDR3 is TGCGCCAGCAGCCAAGTCTCGGGACTCAGATCCAATGAGCAGTTCTTC. Residues: CASSQVSGLRSNEQFF.

This sequence joins TRBV7-9 and TRBJ1-2; weak D call: TRBD1 (5 bases). The ends were cut back, 6 bases at V and 3 bases at J, with 17 bases in the middle. The germline V gene has CDR1 SEHNR and CDR2 FQNEAQ (reference sequence). The CDR3 extends over 15 amino acids. The CDR3, as DNA: TGTGCCAGCAGTCGTCTTCCACAGGATTACTATGGCTACACCTTC. Translation: CASSRLPQDYYGYTF.

There are a few counts of this clonotype. The V and J genes are TRBV5-1 and TRBJ1-2; weak D call: TRBD1 (5 bases). Germline V gene sequence: CDR1 SGHRS, CDR2 YFSETQ. V was shortened by 0 bases and J by 4 bases, with 16 bases between the two germline ends. CDR3 length: 16 amino acids. CDR3 sequence: CASSLGQNEGLYGYTF. The DNA for the CDR3 is TGCGCCAGCAGCTTGGGACAGAATGAGGGGCTCTATGGCTACACCTTC.

The CDR3 loop reads CASSLPGDPGYTF. CDR3 sequence (DNA): TGTGCCAGCAGCTTACCCGGGGACCCCGGCTACACCTTC. This chain joins TRBV7-9 and TRBJ1-2; maybe TRBD1 (5 bases). Germline values: CDR1 SEHNR, CDR2 FQNEAQ (reference sequence). The CDR3 loop spans 13 amino acids. V lost 2 bases and J 8 bases, leaving 12 bases between the germline ends.

This clonotype was detected ten times or more. The V gene is TRBV29-1, the J gene TRBJ2-1, with 8 nucleotides matching TRBD1. Trimming at V came to 3 bases and at J to 6 bases, leaving 7 bases not matched to a gene. The germline CDR1 and CDR2 sequences are SQVTM and ANQGSEA. This CDR3 comprises 14 residues. The CDR3 reads CSVDLTGGRNEQFF. The CDR3, as DNA: TGCAGCGTTGACCTAACAGGGGGTCGCAATGAGCAGTTCTTC.

The V gene is TRBV20-1, the J gene TRBJ2-7; TRBD1 matches at 7 bases. The V and J ends lost 3 bases and 5 bases, in that order; junction bases with no gene match: 4. Germline V gene data show CDR1 as DFQATT and CDR2 as SNEGSKA (reference sequence). The CDR3 sequence is 12 residues long. CDR3 amino acids: CSASDRANEQYF. The CDR3 DNA reads as TGCAGTGCTAGCGACAGGGCCAACGAGCAGTACTTC.

The rearrangement uses TRBV7-8 and TRBJ2-7; D possibly corresponds to TRBD2 (5 bases). The CDR3 runs to 14 residues. The ends were cut back, 3 bases at V and 4 bases at J, with 13 bases in the middle. CDR1 and CDR2 (germline): SGHVS, FQNEAQ. The CDR3 loop is CASSFAGSDYEQYF. CDR3 DNA sequence: TGTGCCAGCAGCTTTGCGGGTTCCGATTACGAGCAGTACTTC.

The chain carries TRBV29-1 and TRBJ1-1, with D possibly TRBD1 on 6 matching bases. This CDR3 is built from 15 residues. Trimming removed 3 bases from V and 2 bases from J, with 16 bases in between. From germline, CDR1 is SQVTM and CDR2 ANQGSEA. The CDR3 here is CSVDAQGGRNTEAFF. As DNA, the CDR3 is TGCAGCGTTGATGCACAGGGCGGGAGAAACACTGAAGCTTTCTTT.

This clonotype was counted only a few times. This rearrangement joins TRBV5-6 to TRBJ2-2; D remains unclear. Germline V lookup: CDR1 SGHDT, CDR2 YYEEEE. The CDR3 has 15 residues. V was pared by 4 bases and J by 4 bases, with 14 bases between. The CDR3 is CASSRRVLITGELFF. The CDR3 DNA is TGTGCCAGCAGCCGAAGGGTCCTCATCACCGGGGAGCTGTTTTTT.

V and J are TRBV4-1 and TRBJ1-5, with D maybe TRBD1 (6 bases). V lost 0 bases, J lost 6 bases, and 12 bases lay in between. Germline lookup yields CDR1 MGHRA and CDR2 YSYEKL. This CDR3 has 15 residues. The CDR3 reads CASSQEAGAGQPQHF. The CDR3 bases are TGCGCCAGCAGCCAAGAAGCGGGGGCAGGTCAGCCCCAGCATTTT.

The chain couples TRBV20-1 to TRBJ2-7, with D perhaps matching TRBD1 or TRBD2 (6 bases each). This CDR3 spans 14 amino acids. Germline loops: CDR1 DFQATT, CDR2 SNEGSKA (reference sequence). Trimming left V 6 bases short and J 0 bases short, with 15 bases between. The CDR3 coding sequence is TGCAGTGCCGGACCGGGGGCCCCCTCCTACGAGCAGTACTTC. It translates to CSAGPGAPSYEQYF.

The chain employs TRBV6-4 and TRBJ2-3; 9 nucleotides align to TRBD2. CDR3 length: 15 residues. The V gene end was trimmed by 3 bases and the J gene end by 8 bases; junction bases not matched to a gene: 9. Looked up from germline, CDR1 is MRHNA and CDR2 is SNTAGT. CDR3: CASSEGSGGGGTQYF. The CDR3 region has the DNA TGTGCCAGCAGTGAAGGTAGCGGGGGAGGAGGTACGCAGTATTTT.

This clonotype was recorded at least ten times. The CDR3 coding sequence is TGTGCCAGCAGCCCGGGCAATCAGCCCCAGCATTTT. Translation gives CASSPGNQPQHF. The chain recombines TRBV12-3 or TRBV12-4 with TRBJ1-5; D is uncertain. The germline V and J ends were trimmed by 6 bases and 2 bases, with 5 bases remaining between them. The CDR3 has 12 residues.

This clonotype appeared many times. V is TRBV5-1 and J is TRBJ1-1; D is undetermined. V gave up 0 bases and J gave up 1 base, with 7 bases separating them. The CDR3 contains 14 residues. Germline loops: CDR1 SGHRS, CDR2 YFSETQ. Here the CDR3 reads CASSLDYPNTEAFF. DNA for the CDR3: TGCGCCAGCAGCTTGGATTATCCGAACACTGAAGCTTTCTTT.

The chain carries TRBV28 and TRBJ2-7, with unresolved D. The CDR3 runs 15 residues. Germline CDR1 MDHEN, CDR2 SYDVKM. The germline V and J ends were trimmed by 3 bases and 4 bases, with 16 bases remaining between them. The CDR3 sequence: CASSFFSGRTYEQYF. CDR3 DNA: TGTGCCAGCAGTTTCTTTTCAGGCAGAACGTACGAGCAGTACTTC.